These 2 T cell receptor beta chains were all obtained from the same sample, sequenced in a study of blood T cells in healthy people across ages. A sample-barcoded 5' primer and a J-beta primer mix were used in a second PCR of about 7 to 12 cycles. Each CDR3 protein gets one entry after TCRdb re-called the 5' RACE reads with MiXCR. The table lists approximately 780,000 distinct CDR3 sequences, under 30% of them singletons. The sample was also linked to a second study, of T cells of mothers and their children.

The sequenced sample was blood. These receptors all stem from a boy aged 10-17 years in good health.

There are a few counts of this clonotype. The chain couples TRBV12-3 or TRBV12-4 to TRBJ2-3; 9 bases are a match to TRBD1. The junction had 14 bases not matched to a gene; V was cut back by 10 bases and J by 3 bases. The length of the CDR3 is 16 residues. In DNA, the CDR3 is TGTGCCACACAGGGGGGGACAGGGTTCCCGACAGATACGCAGTATTTT. It specifies CATQGGTGFPTDTQYF.

In its sample, this clonotype was seen a few times. This chain joins TRBV2 and TRBJ1-4, with TRBD1 identical over 9 bases. The CDR3 has 15 amino acids. Germline CDR1 SNHLY, CDR2 FYNNEI. Trimming at V came to 7 bases and at J to 5 bases, leaving 8 bases not matched to a gene. The chain's CDR3 is CASKALGTGNEKLFF. The CDR3 region has the DNA TGTGCCAGCAAGGCCCTGGGGACAGGGAATGAAAAACTGTTTTTT.